Below are 3 T cell receptor beta chains sequenced from a single sample in a study of blood T cell repertoires in COVID-19. Some clones are missing from TCRdb's copy, which holds only in-frame ones; the method was immunoSEQ multiplex PCR. The sample shows about 240,000 clones, approximately 86% of them seen only once. Sequencing was done on a sample of peripheral blood. The receptors stem from a man in his sixties who had recovered from COVID-19.

The DNA for the CDR3 is TGTGCCAGTAATCGGGAACATAATTCACCCCTCCACTTT. Translation: CASNREHNSPLHF. The chain has TRBV19 and TRBJ1-6; D not certain. Trimming took 7 bases from V and 5 from J, leaving 9 bases between them. In germline, CDR1 is LNHDA, CDR2 SQIVND (reference sequence). CDR3 length equals 13 residues.

This clone was recorded only once. This chain links TRBV29-1 with TRBJ2-7; 9 positions match TRBD1. The germline V gene encodes CDR1 SQVTM and CDR2 ANQGSEA. Trimming removed 5 bases from V and 3 bases from J; junction bases left unmatched: 5. The CDR3 is made up of 13 amino acids. The CDR3 DNA reads as TGCAGCGTTAGCCTGGGACAGGGCTACGAGCAGTACGTC. This sequence encodes CSVSLGQGYEQYV.

The chain couples TRBV11-2 to TRBJ2-1; D is possibly TRBD2 (6 bases). With 2 bases removed from V and 7 bases from J, the gap between germline ends came to 18 bases. The germline CDR1 and CDR2 sequences are SGHAT and FQNNGV. This CDR3 contains 16 residues. The CDR3 DNA reads as TGTGCCAGCAGCTTATCACATGGGACTGCAGGAAATGAGCAGTTCTTC. Encoded protein: CASSLSHGTAGNEQFF.